A selection of T cell receptor beta chains follows, all from one sample in a study of blood T cells in healthy people across ages. TCRdb itself ran the 5' RACE reads through MiXCR, one entry per CDR3 protein. The data hold fewer than 900,000 distinct CDR3 sequences, with 30% to 45% observed a single time. Sequencing was performed on blood. The source of these receptors is a man younger than 30 in good health. The CDR3 runs from the conserved cysteine through the conserved F or W. A D gene is named only where the DNA matches it firmly. A row's size may be missing; if present it is once, few, many or a size class.

j_call,v_call,d_call,clone_size,cdr3_nt,cdr3_aa
TRBJ2-7,TRBV27,.,.,TGTGCCAGCAGGTCTTCCCCTTACGAGCAGTACTTC,CASRSSPYEQYF
TRBJ1-6,TRBV20-1,TRBD1,.,TGCAGTGCTACACAGGGGCGGGATTCACCCCTCCACTTT,CSATQGRDSPLHF
TRBJ2-3,TRBV5-1,TRBD1,.,TGCGCCAGCAGCTTGGCAGGGGGCTTTGGAGATACGCAGTATTTT,CASSLAGGFGDTQYF
TRBJ1-2,TRBV7-2,TRBD1,many,TGTGCCAGCAGCTTAGACGGGGACAGGGAGGGCTACACCTTC,CASSLDGDREGYTF
TRBJ2-1,TRBV6-2/TRBV6-3,.,.,TGTGCCAGCAGCTACAGGTACAATGAGCAGTTCTTC,CASSYRYNEQFF
TRBJ2-3,TRBV3-1,TRBD2,.,TGTGCCAGCAGCCACGGGACTAGCGGGGCTAGCACAGATACGCAGTATTTT,CASSHGTSGASTDTQYF
TRBJ1-1,TRBV9,.,few,TGTGCCAGCAGCCTAAAGGCAGGGCCAACTGAAGCTTTCTTT,CASSLKAGPTEAFF
TRBJ1-2,TRBV12-3/TRBV12-4,TRBD1,many,TGTGCCAGCAGTCAGACAGGGGTCGGATATGGCTACACCTTC,CASSQTGVGYGYTF
TRBJ1-2,TRBV9,TRBD1,.,TGTGCCAGCAGAAATCTGCCGGGACAGGGGATGTCTAACTATGGCTACACCTTC,CASRNLPGQGMSNYGYTF
TRBJ1-4,TRBV20-1,TRBD1,.,TGCAGTGCTCAGACAGGGCAAAATGAAAAACTGTTTTTT,CSAQTGQNEKLFF
TRBJ1-5,TRBV28,.,many,TGTGCCAGCAGTTTATCAGAGGGTGTATTGGATCAGCCCCAGCATTTT,CASSLSEGVLDQPQHF
TRBJ1-5,TRBV9,.,few,TGTGCCAGCAGCGTGGCACCGGCCAATCAGCCCCAGCATTTT,CASSVAPANQPQHF
TRBJ2-3,TRBV7-2,TRBD1,many,TGTGCCAGCAGCCTCCGGGACAGGGCTTCAGATACGCAGTATTTT,CASSLRDRASDTQYF
TRBJ2-3,TRBV20-1,TRBD2,.,TGCAGTGCTAGAGATTCGGAAGCGGGGGGTGTAGATACGCAGTATTTT,CSARDSEAGGVDTQYF
TRBJ2-1,TRBV4-3,.,many,TGCGCCAGCAGCCAAAGGGATGAGCAGTTCTTC,CASSQRDEQFF
TRBJ2-3,TRBV12-3/TRBV12-4,.,few,TGTGCCAGCACCTCAGGACTTATCACAGATACGCAGTATTTT,CASTSGLITDTQYF
TRBJ2-6,TRBV4-3,.,few,TGCGCCAGCAGCCACCACATCATTCCCCCTGGGGCCAACGTCCTGACTTTC,CASSHHIIPPGANVLTF
TRBJ1-5,TRBV27,.,many,TGTGCCAGCAGTTTATCGGGGACGGGCAATCAGCCCCAGCATTTT,CASSLSGTGNQPQHF
TRBJ2-2,TRBV21-1,.,.,TGTGCCAGCAGCAAGGGCTCCCGGGACCCAGGGGCGAACACCGGGGAGCTGTTTTTT,CASSKGSRDPGANTGELFF
TRBJ2-1,TRBV29-1,.,.,TGCAGCTGTTCGGGGACAAGCTCCTACAATGAGCAGTTCTTC,CSCSGTSSYNEQFF
TRBJ1-2,TRBV10-3,.,few,TGTGCCATCAGTGCCGCGGGGGGGTTCTATGGCTACACCTTC,CAISAAGGFYGYTF
TRBJ2-1,TRBV20-1,TRBD2,few,TGCAGTGCTAGACGGCGGGGGGGAGGAGAGCAGTTCTTC,CSARRRGGGEQFF
TRBJ1-2,TRBV27,.,many,TGTGCCAGCAGTTTAAGCGGGGGCTATGGCTACACCTTC,CASSLSGGYGYTF
TRBJ1-1,TRBV12-3/TRBV12-4,TRBD1,.,TGTGCCAGCAGCCCCGACAGGGTGACTGAAGCTTTCTTT,CASSPDRVTEAFF
TRBJ2-2,TRBV20-1,TRBD2,few,TGCAGTGCTAGTTTCGGGGGGGCCGGGGAGCTGTTTTTT,CSASFGGAGELFF
TRBJ1-2,TRBV24-1,TRBD1,few,TGTGCCACCAGGAATACAGGGGGCCGAGAATTTGACGCATGTGGCTACACCTTC,CATRNTGGREFDACGYTF
TRBJ2-5,TRBV11-2,.,.,TGTGCCAGCAGCTTAGACGGGGAGGACAGACAGACCCAGTACTTC,CASSLDGEDRQTQYF
TRBJ1-1,TRBV7-9,TRBD1,.,TGTGCCAGCAGCTTACATACACAGGGGGCAAGAGCTGAAGCTTTCTTT,CASSLHTQGARAEAFF
TRBJ1-2,TRBV27,TRBD1,.,TGTGCCAGCAGCCCCTGGGGGACAGGGACCCCATATGGCTACACCTTC,CASSPWGTGTPYGYTF
TRBJ2-1,TRBV5-1,.,few,TGCGCCAGCAGCTTAGGCAGTTGGAATGAGCAGTTCTTC,CASSLGSWNEQFF
TRBJ2-7,TRBV6-2/TRBV6-3,TRBD1,few,TGTGCCAGCAGGCCAACAGGGGGAATACGCGTTGGGCAGTACTTC,CASRPTGGIRVGQYF
TRBJ1-2,TRBV20-1,TRBD1,many,TGCAGTGCTGGCCCAGGGGGATTCGATGGCTACACCTTC,CSAGPGGFDGYTF
TRBJ2-4,TRBV7-6,.,.,TGTGCCAGCAGCTTACCCTTAGAAGGGCAGTACTTC,CASSLPLEGQYF
TRBJ1-3,TRBV7-6,.,few,TGTGCCAGCAGCTTAGGGCCGGGAGGAGACGGAAACACCATATATTTT,CASSLGPGGDGNTIYF
TRBJ1-2,TRBV12-3/TRBV12-4,.,.,TGTGCCAGCAGTTTAGCCGGGATTAACTATGGCTACACCTTC,CASSLAGINYGYTF
TRBJ1-5,TRBV6-6,.,.,TGTGCCAGCAGTTCTACCCCGGGCCCTATGGATAATCAGCCCCAGCATTTT,CASSSTPGPMDNQPQHF
TRBJ2-1,TRBV27,TRBD1,few,TGTGCCAGCAGCGCCCCCGGACAGGAATACAATGAGCAGTTCTTC,CASSAPGQEYNEQFF
TRBJ2-1,TRBV6-6,.,few,TGTGCCAGCAGTGGACCAGGGGGGTGGAATGAGCAGTTCTTC,CASSGPGGWNEQFF
TRBJ1-1,TRBV2,.,few,TGTGCCAGCGAAGGGCGGCAGAAAGCTTTCTTT,CASEGRQKAFF
TRBJ2-1,TRBV11-1,TRBD2,few,TGTGCCAGCAGCTTTCTTGGGGAACTAGCGGGGGATCCCCCACACCGGACTGAGCAGTTCTTC,CASSFLGELAGDPPHRTEQFF
TRBJ1-4,TRBV5-6,TRBD1,once,TGTGCCAGCAGACAACAGGGGACCGATGAAAAACTGTTTTTT,CASRQQGTDEKLFF
TRBJ2-7,TRBV10-3,.,.,TGTGCCATCAAGGGGGAGGGTGAGCAGTACTTC,CAIKGEGEQYF
TRBJ2-7,TRBV10-3,.,.,TGTGCCGCCAGCCGGGGGGCTCACGAGCAGTACTTC,CAASRGAHEQYF
TRBJ1-3,TRBV9,.,.,TGTGCCAGCAGCATCAACAGGGAAAGCTCTGGAAACACCATATATTTT,CASSINRESSGNTIYF
TRBJ1-2,TRBV5-1,TRBD1,few,TGCGCCAGCGGTACAGGGGCGGACTATGGCTACACCTTC,CASGTGADYGYTF
TRBJ2-3,TRBV20-1,TRBD2,.,TGCAGTGCTAGAGATCTGCTAGCGGGGGGTTTTAGCACAGATACGCAGTATTTT,CSARDLLAGGFSTDTQYF
TRBJ2-7,TRBV18,.,.,TGTGCCAGCGCAACACTCTCATCCGAGCAGTACTTC,CASATLSSEQYF